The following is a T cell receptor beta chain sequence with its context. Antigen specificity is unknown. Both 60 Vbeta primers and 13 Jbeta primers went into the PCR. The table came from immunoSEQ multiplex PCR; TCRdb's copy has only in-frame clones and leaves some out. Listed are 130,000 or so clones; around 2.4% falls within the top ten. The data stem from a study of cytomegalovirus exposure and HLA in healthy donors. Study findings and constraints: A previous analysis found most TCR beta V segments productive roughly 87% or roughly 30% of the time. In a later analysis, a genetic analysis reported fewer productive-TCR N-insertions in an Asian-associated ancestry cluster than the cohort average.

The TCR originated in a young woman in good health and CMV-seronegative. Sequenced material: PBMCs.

The CDR3 spells CASSAIDSNQPQHF. The CDR3 DNA sequence: TGTGCCAGCAGTGCTATCGATAGCAATCAGCCCCAGCATTTT. V and J are TRBV6-1 and TRBJ1-5; D gene ambiguous. Trimming took off 4 bases at V and 0 bases at J, with 7 bases between the two ends. The V gene's germline CDR1 is MNHNS and CDR2 SASEGT. CDR3 length: 14 residues.